These T cell receptor beta chains were read from a single sample in a study of preoperative IRX-2 immunotherapy in early breast cancer. Clones were sequenced by immunoSEQ multiplex PCR, and TCRdb holds only the in-frame ones, with some missing. Here the sample spans about 67,000 clones, approximately 95% being singletons. Sampling took place from a patient treated with IRX-2 immunotherapy. The receptors were gathered from a human donor with breast cancer. Both conserved end residues are part of each CDR3. A D gene is named only where the DNA matches it firmly. Only part of the rows carry a size: once, few, many, or a class if the clone is expanded.

>-|TRBJ1-6|-|TRBV6-5
CASSYYPNYNSPLHF
TGTGCCAGCAGTTACTATCCGAACTATAATTCACCCCTCCACTTT
>-|TRBJ2-7|-|TRBV5-1
CASSLSGGLGEQYF
TGCGCCAGCAGCCTCTCCGGGGGCCTTGGCGAGCAGTACTTC
>-|TRBJ2-7|TRBD2|TRBV7-2
CASTPGGGRSYEQYF
TGTGCCAGCACCCCGGGGGGGGGTCGCTCCTACGAGCAGTACTTC
>-|TRBJ1-1|-|TRBV5-4
CASSLEGTEAFF
TGTGCCAGCAGCTTGGAGGGGACTGAAGCTTTCTTT
>-|TRBJ2-4|-|TRBV15
CATSRDPLRAKNIQYF
TGTGCCACCAGCAGAGACCCCCTTAGAGCCAAAAACATTCAGTACTTC
>-|TRBJ1-3|TRBD1|TRBV19
CASSYLDRASGNTIYF
TGTGCCAGTAGTTACCTCGACAGGGCGTCGGGAAACACCATATATTTT
>-|TRBJ1-5|-|TRBV6-5
CASSYEGVGPQHF
TGTGCCAGCAGTTACGAGGGAGTTGGGCCCCAGCATTTT
>-|TRBJ1-3|-|TRBV19
CATQGNTIYF
TGTGCCACCCAGGGGAACACCATATATTTT
>-|TRBJ2-1|-|TRBV19
CASRKFPNEQFF
TGTGCCAGTAGGAAATTTCCCAATGAGCAGTTCTTC
>-|TRBJ1-2|-|TRBV7-9
CASSLPPSYGYTF
TGTGCCAGCAGCTTACCCCCCAGTTATGGCTACACCTTC
>-|TRBJ1-5|-|TRBV6-1
CASRKGPQSNQPQHF
TGTGCCAGCAGGAAGGGACCGCAGAGCAATCAGCCCCAGCATTTT
>-|TRBJ2-7|TRBD1|TRBV10-3
CAISGTGGFDEQYF
TGTGCCATCAGTGGGACAGGGGGTTTCGACGAGCAGTACTTC
>-|TRBJ2-7|-|TRBV9
CASSVGDSYEQYF
TGTGCCAGCAGCGTGGGGGACTCCTACGAGCAGTACTTC
>-|TRBJ2-7|-|TRBV4-2
CASSQDETPYYEQYF
TGTGCCAGCAGCCAAGATGAAACACCATACTACGAGCAGTACTTC
>-|TRBJ1-5|-|TRBV19
CASSVSPGGNQPQHF
TGTGCCAGTAGCGTCTCCCCAGGGGGCAATCAGCCCCAGCATTTT
>-|TRBJ2-1|TRBD2|TRBV2
CASSVIGGSYNEQFF
TGTGCCAGCAGTGTGATCGGGGGGTCCTACAATGAGCAGTTCTTC
>once|TRBJ2-5|-|TRBV28
CASGGPWETQYF
TGTGCCAGCGGGGGGCCTTGGGAGACCCAGTACTTC
>-|TRBJ2-7|-|TRBV7-2
CASSFRAGFGAYEQYF
TGTGCCAGCAGCTTCCGAGCGGGTTTCGGAGCCTACGAGCAGTACTTC
>-|TRBJ2-1|-|TRBV10-1
CASSLMIVQFF
TGCGCCAGCAGCTTGATGATAGTTCAGTTCTTC
>-|TRBJ1-3|-|TRBV6-5
CASKPDGSSGNTIYF
TGTGCCAGCAAACCGGACGGGAGCTCTGGAAACACCATATATTTT
>-|TRBJ2-5|TRBD1|TRBV6-5
CASSLTGWQETQYF
TGTGCCAGCAGCCTGACAGGGTGGCAAGAGACCCAGTACTTC
>-|TRBJ1-2|-|TRBV4-1
CASSQTGTLNYGYTF
TGCGCCAGCAGCCAGACCGGGACGCTGAACTATGGCTACACCTTC
>-|TRBJ2-3|-|TRBV4-2
CASSQAGADTQYF
TGTGCCAGCAGCCAAGCGGGGGCAGATACGCAGTATTTT
>-|TRBJ2-7|TRBD1|TRBV7-3
CASSAFGTASYEQYF
TGTGCCAGCAGCGCGTTCGGGACAGCATCCTACGAGCAGTACTTC
>-|TRBJ1-5|TRBD1|TRBV28
CASGTDHGNQPQHF
TGTGCCAGCGGGACAGACCATGGGAATCAGCCCCAGCATTTT
>-|TRBJ2-7|-|TRBV9
CASSVGGTVYEQYF
TGTGCCAGCAGCGTAGGCGGGACAGTCTACGAGCAGTACTTC
>-|TRBJ2-3|-|TRBV2
CAREIHADTQYF
TGTGCCAGAGAGATCCACGCAGATACGCAGTATTTT
>few|TRBJ1-2|TRBD1|TRBV7-9
CASSSGTGGLGYTF
TGTGCCAGCAGCTCCGGGACAGGGGGCCTTGGCTACACCTTC
>-|TRBJ1-5|TRBD1|TRBV4-2
CASSHFGTGYSNQPQHF
TGTGCCAGCAGCCACTTCGGGACAGGTTATAGCAATCAGCCCCAGCATTTT